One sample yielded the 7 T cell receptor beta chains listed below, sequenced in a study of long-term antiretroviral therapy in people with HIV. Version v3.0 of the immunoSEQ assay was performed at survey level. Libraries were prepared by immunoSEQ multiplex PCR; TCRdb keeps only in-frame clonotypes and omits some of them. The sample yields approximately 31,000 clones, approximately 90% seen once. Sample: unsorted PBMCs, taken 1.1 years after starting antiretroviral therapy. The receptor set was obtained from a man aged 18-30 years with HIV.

CDR3 region: CASSPKIGQGVYEQYF. As DNA, the CDR3 is TGTGCCAGCAGCCCTAAAATCGGGCAGGGGGTCTACGAGCAGTACTTC. V gene TRBV7-8 combines with J gene TRBJ2-7, with 7 nucleotides matching TRBD1. This CDR3 region has 16 residues. Germline CDR1 reads SGHVS; CDR2 reads FQNEAQ. After removal of 5 bases from V and 3 bases from J, the junction contained 13 bases not matched to a gene.

In DNA, the CDR3 is TGTGCCAGCAGCTTATATGCAGGGGCCGACTACGGGGAGCTGTTTTTT. This codes for CASSLYAGADYGELFF. The rearrangement uses TRBV7-2 and TRBJ2-2; perhaps TRBD1 as D (6 bases). The CDR3 consists of 16 residues. The V gene lost 2 bases and the J gene lost 7 bases, with 17 bases spanning the gap. Germline CDR1 SGHTA, CDR2 FQGNSA.

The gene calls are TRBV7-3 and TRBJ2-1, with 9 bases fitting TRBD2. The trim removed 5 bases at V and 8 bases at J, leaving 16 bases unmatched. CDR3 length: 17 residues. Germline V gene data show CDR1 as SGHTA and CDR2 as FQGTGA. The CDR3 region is CASSPRGSSGSFHEQFF. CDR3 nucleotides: TGTGCCAGCAGCCCGCGTGGGAGTAGCGGGAGTTTCCATGAGCAGTTCTTC. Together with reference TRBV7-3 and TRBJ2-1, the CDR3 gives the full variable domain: GAGVSQTPSNKVTEKGKYVELRCDPISGHTALYWYRQSLGQGPEFLIYFQGTGAADDSGLPNDRFFAVRPEGSVSTLKIQRTERGDSAVYLCASSPRGSSGSFHEQFFGPGTRLTVL.

This CDR3 is CASSYSGTGRNEQYF. In DNA, the CDR3 is TGTGCCAGCAGCTACTCCGGGACAGGGAGGAACGAGCAGTACTTC. The genes are TRBV7-2 and TRBJ2-7, with 9 bases matching TRBD1. This CDR3 contains 15 residues. Per the germline V gene, CDR1 is SGHTA and CDR2 is FQGNSA. V dropped 4 bases and J dropped 5; count of bases not matched to a gene: 9. Looking up the rest from reference TRBV7-2 and TRBJ2-7 gives the full variable domain: GAGVSQSPSNKVTEKGKDVELRCDPISGHTALYWYRQSLGQGLEFLIYFQGNSAPDKSGLPSDRFSAERTGGSVSTLTIQRTQQEDSAVYLCASSYSGTGRNEQYFGPGTRLTVT.

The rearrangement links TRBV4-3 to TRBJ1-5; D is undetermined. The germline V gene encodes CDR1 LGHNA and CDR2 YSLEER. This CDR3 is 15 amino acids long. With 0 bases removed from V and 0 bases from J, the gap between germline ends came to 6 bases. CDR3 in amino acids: CASSQDYHSNQPQHF. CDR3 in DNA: TGCGCCAGCAGCCAAGATTATCATAGCAATCAGCCCCAGCATTTT.

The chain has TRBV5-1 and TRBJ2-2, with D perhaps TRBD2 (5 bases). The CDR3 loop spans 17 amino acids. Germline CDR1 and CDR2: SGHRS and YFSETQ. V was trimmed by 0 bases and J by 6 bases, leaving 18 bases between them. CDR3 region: CASSLVFGNIVSGELFF. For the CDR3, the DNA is TGCGCCAGCAGCTTGGTTTTCGGGAATATAGTTTCCGGGGAGCTGTTTTTT. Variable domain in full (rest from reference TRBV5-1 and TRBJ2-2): KAGVTQTPRYLIKTRGQQVTLSCSPISGHRSVSWYQQTPGQGLQFLFEYFSETQRNKGNFPGRFSGRQFSNSRSEMNVSTLELGDSALYLCASSLVFGNIVSGELFFGEGSRLTVL.

The CDR3 DNA sequence: TGTGCCAGCTCACAGGGGAATGAGCAGTTCTTC. This translates into CASSQGNEQFF. V is TRBV18 and J is TRBJ2-1; a weak D match, TRBD1 (5 bases). Looked up from germline, CDR1 is KGHSH and CDR2 is LQKENI. V lost 4 bases and J 7 bases, leaving 5 bases between the germline ends. The length of the CDR3 is 11 residues.